This T cell receptor (beta chain) was recovered during a study of T cell changes during pregnancy in multiple sclerosis. The CDR3 length is 16 residues. The junction had 10 bases not matched to a gene; V was cut back by 7 bases and J by 4 bases. Germline CDR1 SGHRS, CDR2 YFSETQ. Libraries were prepared by immunoSEQ multiplex PCR; TCRdb keeps only in-frame clonotypes and omits some of them. Of about 72,000 clones listed, around 91% were seen once; the top ten hold around 0.75%. The receptor was isolated from a female donor in good health, enrolled as a control in a pregnancy study. Sequencing used peripheral blood, obtained in the third trimester of pregnancy. The rearrangement uses TRBV5-1 and TRBJ2-2; 10 positions match TRBD1. This chain's CDR3 is CASGERDRGGTGELFF. Here the CDR3 DNA reads TGCGCCAGCGGAGAACGGGACAGGGGCGGCACCGGGGAGCTGTTTTTT.